The 8 T cell receptor beta chains below come from one sample, sequenced in a study of cytomegalovirus exposure and HLA in healthy donors (dated by TCRdb to 2015 to 2018). Library creation used the immunoSEQ multiplex PCR assay. TCRdb took over this immuneACCESS table, retaining in-frame rearrangements with V and J assigned. Such tables are incomplete; in checked studies, under half of the missing clones stem from an unresolved V gene, and the remainder is unexplained. Counted in this sample were some 110,000 clones; 86% of them appeared once. The ten largest clones capture roughly 4.2% of the sample. Source material: PBMCs. These receptors were taken from a young woman in good health and CMV-seropositive.

This chain uses TRBV9 with TRBJ2-1, with 9 bases fitting TRBD2. The trim removed 0 bases at V and 2 bases at J, leaving 9 bases unmatched. The CDR3 is made up of 18 amino acids. CDR1 SGDLS and CDR2 YYNGEE come from the germline V gene. CDR3 protein: CASSVEGGGASAYNEQFF. CDR3 in DNA: TGTGCCAGCAGCGTAGAGGGCGGGGGGGCCTCTGCCTACAATGAGCAGTTCTTC.

The CDR3 bases are TGTGCCACCAGCAGACCGGGACAGGGGGCGCAGAGTGTTGGGGATGAGCAGTTCTTC. This sequence encodes CATSRPGQGAQSVGDEQFF. The rearrangement joins TRBV15 to TRBJ2-1, with 12 positions matching TRBD1. V shed 2 bases, J shed 8 bases, and the junction held 16 bases outside the gene matches. This CDR3 is built from 19 residues. Germline CDR1 is LNHNV and CDR2 is YYDKDF (reference sequence).

The rearrangement links TRBV5-1 to TRBJ1-4; the D is unclear. The CDR3 loop spans 12 amino acids. Germline V lookup: CDR1 SGHRS, CDR2 YFSETQ. Between the trimmed V and J ends, which lost 0 bases and 8 bases, there was a span of 5 bases. CDR3 region: CASSLGQEKLFF. CDR3 sequence (DNA): TGCGCCAGCAGCTTGGGGCAGGAAAAACTGTTTTTT.

The J gene is TRBJ2-5, the V gene TRBV7-9; 10 bases map to TRBD2. Germline CDR1 reads SEHNR; CDR2 reads FQNEAQ (reference sequence). The J segment lost 5 bases and the V segment lost 4 bases, leaving 7 bases of the junction unmatched. There are 15 residues in the CDR3. The CDR3 loop is CASSSQLAGQETQYF. As DNA, the CDR3 is TGTGCCAGCAGCTCCCAACTAGCGGGACAGGAGACCCAGTACTTC. Looking up the rest from reference TRBV7-9 and TRBJ2-5 gives the full variable domain: DTGVSQNPRHKITKRGQNVTFRCDPISEHNRLYWYRQTLGQGPEFLTYFQNEAQLEKSRLLSDRFSAERPKGSFSTLEIQRTEQGDSAMYLCASSSQLAGQETQYFGPGTRLLVL.

This rearrangement joins TRBV7-9 to TRBJ2-5; 7 nucleotides agree with TRBD2. This CDR3 region has 14 residues. The V gene end was trimmed by 4 bases and the J gene end by 3 bases; junction bases not matched to a gene: 5. The V gene's germline CDR1 is SEHNR and CDR2 FQNEAQ (reference sequence). The CDR3 DNA reads TGTGCCAGCAGCTCAAGCGGGATTAAAGAGACCCAGTACTTC. This gives the protein CASSSSGIKETQYF.

The chain joins TRBV10-1 to TRBJ1-4, with D unresolved. Germline CDR1 reads WNHNN; CDR2 reads SYGVQD (reference sequence). The CDR3 spans 14 residues. The germline V and J ends were trimmed by 5 bases and 7 bases, with 14 bases remaining between them. CDR3 protein: CASSPSLRGEKLFF. The CDR3 DNA is TGCGCCAGCAGTCCATCCCTTCGGGGTGAAAAACTGTTTTTT.

V gene TRBV6-1 combines with J gene TRBJ1-5, with D tentatively TRBD1 (6 bases). The V gene's germline CDR1 is MNHNS and CDR2 SASEGT. V lost 0 bases and J lost 3, with 9 bases in between. The CDR3 loop spans 15 amino acids. The CDR3 nucleotides are TGTGCCAGCAGTGAAGCGTGGGGGCCCAATCAGCCCCAGCATTTT. Translation: CASSEAWGPNQPQHF.

The J gene is TRBJ1-5, the V gene TRBV7-3; D may be TRBD1 (5 bases). The length of the CDR3 is 16 residues. The V end was cut by 5 bases, the J end by 0 bases, with 14 bases between. Per the germline V gene, CDR1 is SGHTA and CDR2 is FQGTGA. DNA of the CDR3: TGTGCCAGCAGCCCGCTTGGGGGGTATAGCAATCAGCCCCAGCATTTT. Protein sequence: CASSPLGGYSNQPQHF.